This TCR beta chain originates from a study of post-analysis software for immune sequencing data. Findings and caveats of the study: The five TRBV segments detected at higher frequency in patients than in controls included TRBV5-6, TRBV5-1 and TRBV20-1.

A word on this clonotype: The antigen remains unidentified.

Carried by the TCR beta cDNA libraries were unique molecular identifiers. Each CDR3 protein gets one entry after TCRdb re-called the PCR reads with MiXCR. The sample includes hundreds of thousands of distinct CDR3 sequences, approximately 60% seen only once; the top ten take 11%. The CDR3 totals 13 residues. V shed 3 bases, J shed 10 bases, and the junction held 10 bases outside the gene matches. Germline-derived CDR1 and CDR2 are SGDLS and YYNGEE. Sequenced: blood. This TCR was sampled from a girl aged 2 to 10 with multiple sclerosis. This chain connects TRBV9 to TRBJ2-7; 7 bases are a match to TRBD1. Written as DNA, the CDR3 is TGTGCCAGCAGCGCCGGGACAGAGGACCTTCAGTACTTC. It translates to CASSAGTEDLQYF. The variable domain in full, completed from reference TRBV9 and TRBJ2-7, reads DSGVTQTPKHLITATGQRVTLRCSPRSGDLSVYWYQQSLDQGLQFLIQYYNGEERAKGNILERFSAQQFPDLHSELNLSSLELGDSALYFCASSAGTEDLQYFGPGTRLTVT.